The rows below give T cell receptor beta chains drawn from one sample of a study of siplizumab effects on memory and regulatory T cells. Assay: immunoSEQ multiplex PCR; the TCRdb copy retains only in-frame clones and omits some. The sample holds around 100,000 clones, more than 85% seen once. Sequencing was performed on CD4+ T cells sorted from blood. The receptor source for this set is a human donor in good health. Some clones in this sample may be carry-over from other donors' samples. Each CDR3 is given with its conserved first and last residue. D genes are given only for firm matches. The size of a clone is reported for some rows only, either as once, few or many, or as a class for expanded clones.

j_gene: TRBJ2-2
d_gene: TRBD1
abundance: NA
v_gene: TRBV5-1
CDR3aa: CASSLAGTANTGELFF
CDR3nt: TGCGCCAGCAGCTTGGCTGGGACAGCGAACACCGGGGAGCTGTTTTTT

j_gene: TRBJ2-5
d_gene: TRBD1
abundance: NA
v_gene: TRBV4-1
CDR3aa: CASSQGVGQGGETQYF
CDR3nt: TGCGCCAGCAGCCAAGGTGTGGGACAGGGAGGTGAGACCCAGTACTTC

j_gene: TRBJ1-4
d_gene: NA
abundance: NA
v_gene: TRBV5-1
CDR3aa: CASSLNEKLFF
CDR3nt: TGCGCCAGCAGCTTAAACGAAAAACTGTTTTTT

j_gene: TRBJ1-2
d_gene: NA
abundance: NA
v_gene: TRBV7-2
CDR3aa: CASSPKTGVNYGYTF
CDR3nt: TGTGCCAGCAGCCCGAAGACGGGAGTTAACTATGGCTACACCTTC

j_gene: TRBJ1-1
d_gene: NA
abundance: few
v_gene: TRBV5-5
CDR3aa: CASSLDRGNREAFF
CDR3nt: TGTGCCAGCAGCTTGGACAGAGGGAATCGAGAAGCTTTCTTT

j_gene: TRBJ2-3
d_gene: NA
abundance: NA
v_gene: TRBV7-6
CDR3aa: CASSLRRESTDTQYF
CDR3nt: TGTGCCAGCAGCTTAAGGCGGGAAAGCACAGATACGCAGTATTTT

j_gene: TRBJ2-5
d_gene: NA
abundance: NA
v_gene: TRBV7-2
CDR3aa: CASSLVNRGGQETQYF
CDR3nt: TGTGCCAGCAGCTTAGTAAATCGAGGGGGCCAAGAGACCCAGTACTTC

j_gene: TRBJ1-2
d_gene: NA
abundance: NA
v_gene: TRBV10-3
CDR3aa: CAISRENYGYTF
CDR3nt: TGTGCCATCAGCAGGGAAAACTATGGCTACACCTTC

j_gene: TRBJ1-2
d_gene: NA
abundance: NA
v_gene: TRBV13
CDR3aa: CASSDLALPYGYTF
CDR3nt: TGTGCCAGCAGCGACCTCGCCCTGCCTTATGGCTACACCTTC

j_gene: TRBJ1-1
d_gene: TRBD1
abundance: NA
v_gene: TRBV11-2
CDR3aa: CASSSHDRGFFEAFF
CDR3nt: TGTGCCAGCAGCTCGCATGACAGGGGTTTCTTTGAAGCTTTCTTT

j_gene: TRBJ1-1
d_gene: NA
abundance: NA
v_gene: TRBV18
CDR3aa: CASSPSLNTEAFF
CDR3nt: TGTGCCAGCTCACCATCGCTGAACACTGAAGCTTTCTTT

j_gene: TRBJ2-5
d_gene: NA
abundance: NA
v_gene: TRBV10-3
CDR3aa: CAISQDRNQETQYF
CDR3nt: TGTGCCATCAGCCAAGACAGAAATCAAGAGACCCAGTACTTC

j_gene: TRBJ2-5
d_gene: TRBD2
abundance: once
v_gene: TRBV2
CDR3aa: CASSLPLAGGQETQYF
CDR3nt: TGTGCCAGCAGCTTACCTCTAGCGGGAGGGCAAGAGACCCAGTACTTC

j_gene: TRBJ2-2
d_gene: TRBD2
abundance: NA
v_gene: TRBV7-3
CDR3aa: CASSLPSGVNTGELFF
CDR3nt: TGTGCCAGCAGCTTACCTAGCGGAGTGAACACCGGGGAGCTGTTTTTT

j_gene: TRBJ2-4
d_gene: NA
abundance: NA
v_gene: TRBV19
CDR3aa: CASTPGGPKNIQYF
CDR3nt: TGTGCCAGTACTCCCGGGGGACCCAAAAACATTCAGTACTTC

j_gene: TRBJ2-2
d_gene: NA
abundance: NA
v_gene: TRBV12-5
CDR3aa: CASGTGSGNTGELFF
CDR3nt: TGTGCTAGTGGGACGGGTAGCGGAAACACCGGGGAGCTGTTTTTT

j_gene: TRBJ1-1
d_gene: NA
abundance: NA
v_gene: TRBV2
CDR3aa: CASSEFGTGGTEAFF
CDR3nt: TGTGCCAGCAGTGAATTCGGGACGGGAGGAACTGAAGCTTTCTTT